These T cell receptor beta chains were read from a single sample in a study of cytomegalovirus exposure and HLA in healthy donors. Using immunoSEQ multiplex PCR, the repertoire was profiled, and TCRdb retains in-frame clones only, with some absent. Here the sample table reports about 39,000 clones. Specimen: PBMCs. Source of these receptors: a male donor in good health and CMV-seronegative. Each CDR3 is given with its conserved first and last residue. The order of the fields is D gene, J gene, V gene, CDR3 protein, CDR3 DNA. D genes are given only for firm matches.

- | TRBJ1-5 | TRBV28 | CASTHPQADSNQPQHF | TGTGCCAGCACCCACCCCCAAGCTGATAGCAATCAGCCCCAGCATTTT
- | TRBJ2-7 | TRBV7-9 | CASSLDADEAYEQYF | TGTGCCAGCAGCTTAGACGCAGACGAGGCCTACGAGCAGTACTTC
- | TRBJ1-2 | TRBV5-1 | CASRQLTNYGYTF | TGCGCCAGCAGACAGCTCACTAACTATGGCTACACCTTC
- | TRBJ1-5 | TRBV6-6 | CASSYSYSNQPQHF | TGTGCCAGCAGTTACTCGTATAGCAATCAGCCCCAGCATTTT
- | TRBJ1-1 | TRBV6-6 | CASRKGTNTEAFF | TGTGCCAGCAGAAAAGGGACAAACACTGAAGCTTTCTTT
- | TRBJ1-3 | TRBV18 | CASSPFLQGSGNTIYF | TGTGCCAGCTCACCATTTCTCCAGGGCTCTGGAAACACCATATATTTT
TRBD1 | TRBJ2-3 | TRBV27 | CASSRDRVTDTQYF | TGTGCCAGCAGTAGGGACAGAGTCACAGATACGCAGTATTTT
TRBD2 | TRBJ2-5 | TRBV29-1 | CSVEGLAGEETQYF | TGCAGCGTTGAAGGACTAGCGGGGGAGGAGACCCAGTACTTC
- | TRBJ2-2 | TRBV6-4 | CASSDLLSGELFF | TGTGCCAGCAGTGACCTCCTATCCGGGGAGCTGTTTTTT
TRBD1 | TRBJ1-4 | TRBV6-5 | CASSRDRANEKLFF | TGTGCCAGCAGCCGGGACAGGGCAAATGAAAAACTGTTTTTT
TRBD2 | TRBJ2-7 | TRBV7-2 | CASSSRTSGGSYEQYF | TGTGCCAGCAGCTCTCGGACTAGCGGGGGTTCTTACGAGCAGTACTTC
TRBD1 | TRBJ2-1 | TRBV19 | CASSPGTGSYNEQFF | TGTGCCAGTAGTCCCGGGACAGGGTCGTACAATGAGCAGTTCTTC
- | TRBJ1-5 | TRBV15 | CATSRIRDRNQPQHF | TGTGCCACCAGCAGAATTCGGGATCGGAATCAGCCCCAGCATTTT
- | TRBJ2-1 | TRBV28 | CASRSRTSSYNEQFF | TGTGCCAGCAGATCGAGAACGAGCTCCTACAATGAGCAGTTCTTC
TRBD1 | TRBJ1-4 | TRBV7-9 | CASSLWTGANEKLFF | TGTGCCAGCAGCCTATGGACAGGGGCAAATGAAAAACTGTTTTTT
- | TRBJ1-1 | TRBV18 | CASSRLSETEAFF | TGTGCCAGCTCCCGCCTTTCGGAGACTGAAGCTTTCTTT
- | TRBJ2-5 | TRBV6-5 | CASRYARGAKTQYF | TGTGCCAGCAGATACGCCCGGGGGGCCAAGACCCAGTACTTC
TRBD1 | TRBJ2-7 | TRBV7-9 | CASSPPGQGMIWQYF | TGTGCCAGCAGCCCACCGGGACAGGGCATGATATGGCAGTACTTC
- | TRBJ2-2 | TRBV6-4 | CASSDFSGTGELFF | TGTGCCAGCAGTGACTTCTCGGGAACCGGGGAGCTGTTTTTT
TRBD1 | TRBJ2-5 | TRBV5-8 | CASSAGQGARETQYF | TGTGCCAGCAGCGCGGGACAGGGGGCCAGGGAGACCCAGTACTTC
- | TRBJ1-1 | TRBV2 | CASIVIENTEAFF | TGTGCCAGCATCGTCATAGAGAACACTGAAGCTTTCTTT
- | TRBJ2-6 | TRBV7-6 | CASSLGALSGANVLTF | TGTGCCAGCAGCTTAGGGGCACTCTCGGGGGCCAACGTCCTGACTTTC
TRBD1 | TRBJ1-2 | TRBV7-9 | CASSSGDSRPGGYTF | TGTGCCAGCAGCTCAGGGGACAGCCGCCCCGGTGGCTACACCTTC
- | TRBJ2-5 | TRBV5-1 | CASEGVGDQYF | TGCGCCAGCGAAGGGGTGGGTGACCAGTACTTC
- | TRBJ2-7 | TRBV5-6 | CASSHGVSAYEQYF | TGTGCCAGCAGCCACGGCGTAAGCGCCTACGAGCAGTACTTC